These T cell receptor beta chains were read from a single sample in a study of blood T cells in healthy people across ages. MiXCR, run by TCRdb on the 5' RACE reads, gives a single entry per CDR3 protein. Of roughly 800,000 distinct CDR3 sequences detected, 50% to 65% appear once; the ten largest clones hold roughly 37%. The material sequenced was blood. The origin of the receptors is a man older than 75 in good health. CDR3s include the opening cysteine and the closing phenylalanine or tryptophan. A D gene is named only where the DNA matches it firmly. Only some rows state a clone size, as once, few, many or a class for expanded clones.

D	V	size	J	CDR3	DNA
NA	TRBV12-3/TRBV12-4	NA	TRBJ1-4	CASSPNRARAEKLFF	TGTGCCAGCAGTCCTAACAGGGCGAGAGCTGAAAAACTGTTTTTT
NA	TRBV10-1	NA	TRBJ2-1	CASSGSRTARLSCNEQFF	TGCGCCAGCAGTGGATCGAGGACGGCCAGACTCTCCTGCAATGAGCAGTTCTTC
NA	TRBV27	few	TRBJ2-3	CASRQEWARTDTQYF	TGTGCCAGCAGACAGGAGTGGGCACGCACAGATACGCAGTATTTT
NA	TRBV9	NA	TRBJ1-4	CASSFRGGGEKLFF	TGTGCCAGCAGCTTCCGGGGTGGTGGTGAAAAACTGTTTTTT
TRBD2	TRBV27	once	TRBJ2-7	CASSFLTSGSSYNEQYF	TGTGCCAGCAGTTTTTTAACTAGCGGGAGCTCCTACAATGAGCAGTACTTC
TRBD1	TRBV20-1	few	TRBJ2-5	CSARDSGTGETQYF	TGCAGTGCTAGAGACTCCGGGACAGGGGAGACCCAGTACTTC
TRBD2	TRBV6-4	NA	TRBJ2-7	CASRENSSGRPQSYEQYF	TGTGCCAGCAGGGAGAACTCTAGCGGGAGGCCCCAATCCTACGAGCAGTACTTC
TRBD2	TRBV6-2/TRBV6-3	NA	TRBJ2-5	CASSYSGRGYF	TGTGCCAGCAGTTACAGCGGGAGGGGGTACTTC
TRBD2	TRBV11-3	once	TRBJ2-5	CASSLRLAGRQETQYF	TGTGCCAGCAGCCTAAGACTAGCGGGAAGACAAGAGACCCAGTACTTC
NA	TRBV13	few	TRBJ2-7	CASSLGLPPGGIEQYF	TGTGCCAGCAGCTTAGGCCTGCCGCCAGGAGGAATAGAGCAGTACTTC
NA	TRBV30	NA	TRBJ1-1	CAWNGGNTEAFF	TGTGCCTGGAACGGAGGGAACACTGAAGCTTTCTTT
NA	TRBV6-5	NA	TRBJ1-4	CASSLRGVNEKLFF	TGTGCCAGCAGTCTCCGGGGGGTTAATGAAAAACTGTTTTTT
NA	TRBV19	NA	TRBJ2-2	CASSTHRPRGSGELFF	TGTGCCAGTAGTACGCATAGGCCCCGGGGCTCCGGGGAGCTGTTTTTT
NA	TRBV4-1	NA	TRBJ2-2	CASSQAPRVNHGELFF	TGCGCCAGCAGCCAAGCCCCCCGCGTGAACCACGGGGAGCTGTTTTTT
TRBD1	TRBV27	NA	TRBJ2-7	CASSPHRGSLSAYEQYF	TGTGCCAGCAGTCCCCACAGGGGCAGTTTGTCGGCCTACGAGCAGTACTTC
NA	TRBV12-3/TRBV12-4	NA	TRBJ2-5	CASSPPINLNQETQYF	TGTGCCAGCAGTCCCCCAATTAATCTAAATCAAGAGACCCAGTACTTC
NA	TRBV20-1	NA	TRBJ2-1	CSARDLRSRSNEQFF	TGCAGTGCTAGAGATCTGCGGAGCCGTTCCAATGAGCAGTTCTTC
NA	TRBV14	NA	TRBJ2-1	CASSPGLSREQFF	TGTGCCAGCAGCCCTGGACTATCACGCGAGCAGTTCTTC
NA	TRBV7-9	few	TRBJ1-2	CASSLLGAPHYGYTF	TGTGCCAGCAGCTTACTTGGGGCCCCTCACTATGGCTACACTTTC
TRBD2	TRBV5-1	NA	TRBJ2-7	CASSFSGGAYNEQYF	TGCGCCAGCAGCTTTAGCGGGGGGGCGTACAATGAGCAGTACTTC
NA	TRBV6-9	NA	TRBJ2-7	CAKGILEQYF	TGTGCCAAAGGGATACTCGAGCAGTACTTC
NA	TRBV2	NA	TRBJ1-5	CATGDSRVSQPQHF	TGTGCCACCGGGGATAGCAGGGTGAGTCAGCCCCAGCATTTT
TRBD1	TRBV29-1	NA	TRBJ1-5	CSVAQGEEQPQHF	TGCAGCGTAGCACAGGGGGAGGAACAGCCCCAGCATTTT
NA	TRBV6-6	few	TRBJ1-2	CASSYGEGSYGYTF	TGTGCCAGCAGTTACGGTGAAGGGAGCTATGGCTACACCTTC
NA	TRBV9	NA	TRBJ2-1	CASSVTPVGGEQFF	TGTGCCAGCAGCGTAACCCCTGTAGGAGGTGAGCAGTTCTTC
NA	TRBV2	few	TRBJ1-2	CASSEAGRGGDGYTF	TGTGCCAGCAGTGAAGCGGGCAGGGGCGGCGATGGCTACACCTTC
TRBD1	TRBV27	NA	TRBJ2-1	CASSSLTGGRDERFF	TGTGCCAGCAGTTCATTGACAGGGGGCAGGGATGAGCGGTTCTTC
TRBD1	TRBV28	few	TRBJ2-7	CASSWQGAYEQYF	TGTGCCAGCAGTTGGCAGGGGGCTTACGAGCAGTACTTC
TRBD1	TRBV28	NA	TRBJ1-1	CASSLTGAGNTEAFF	TGTGCCAGCAGCCTGACAGGGGCCGGGAACACTGAAGCTTTCTTT
NA	TRBV15	NA	TRBJ1-3	CATSTAGRVHGNTIYF	TGTGCCACCAGCACCGCGGGCAGGGTCCATGGAAACACCATATATTTT
TRBD2	TRBV29-1	NA	TRBJ2-1	CTVGSGHEQFF	TGCACCGTCGGTAGCGGGCATGAGCAGTTCTTC
TRBD1	TRBV10-3	few	TRBJ1-1	CAIRQGGTEAFF	TGTGCCATCCGACAGGGAGGCACTGAAGCTTTCTTT
NA	TRBV27	NA	TRBJ2-1	CASRRTGTYPNEQFF	TGTGCCAGCAGACGGACCGGGACTTACCCCAATGAGCAGTTCTTC
NA	TRBV23-1	NA	TRBJ1-2	CASSQLDSYGYTF	TGCGCCAGCAGTCAATTGGACAGTTATGGCTACACCTTC
NA	TRBV29-1	NA	TRBJ2-1	CSAQDRQGTSYNEQFF	TGCAGCGCTCAAGACCGGCAGGGGACATCCTACAATGAGCAGTTCTTC
NA	TRBV28	few	TRBJ1-6	CASSLIRSLINSPLHF	TGTGCCAGCAGTTTAATTCGCAGTCTAATTAATTCACCCCTCCACTTT
NA	TRBV7-2	NA	TRBJ2-5	CASSLAPALQYF	TGTGCCAGCAGCTTAGCGCCGGCCCTTCAGTACTTC
NA	TRBV5-1	NA	TRBJ1-2	CASGFDYGYTF	TGCGCCAGCGGGTTTGACTATGGCTACACCTTC
NA	TRBV27	NA	TRBJ2-7	CASSLSPALSYEQYF	TGTGCCAGCAGTTTATCCCCCGCTCTTTCCTACGAGCAGTACTTC
NA	TRBV7-3	NA	TRBJ2-1	CASSLVRDTYNEQFF	TGTGCCAGCAGCTTGGTGAGGGACACCTACAATGAGCAGTTCTTC
NA	TRBV3-1	once	TRBJ1-5	CASSQDFSVLGQPQHF	TGTGCCAGCAGCCAAGATTTTTCCGTTTTAGGACAGCCCCAGCATTTT
NA	TRBV16	NA	TRBJ2-7	CASSQVPSYEQYF	TGTGCCAGCAGCCAAGTTCCCTCCTACGAGCAGTACTTC
NA	TRBV24-1	NA	TRBJ2-5	CATSDRTAYQETQYF	TGTGCCACCAGTGACCGGACAGCTTACCAAGAGACCCAGTACTTC
NA	TRBV29-1	NA	TRBJ1-1	CSVRSATAEAFF	TGCAGCGTTCGGTCCGCGACGGCTGAAGCTTTCTTT
NA	TRBV28	NA	TRBJ2-2	CASSSPGTMGPELFF	TGTGCCAGCAGTTCACCCGGGACCATGGGGCCCGAGCTGTTTTTT
NA	TRBV10-3	NA	TRBJ2-7	CAISARGSSSYEQYF	TGTGCCATCAGTGCCAGGGGATCATCGAGCTACGAGCAGTACTTC
TRBD1	TRBV29-1	NA	TRBJ2-1	CSVEEAGTGRDNEQFF	TGCAGCGTTGAAGAGGCCGGGACAGGGAGAGATAATGAGCAGTTCTTC
NA	TRBV20-1	few	TRBJ1-4	CSAKGRWPTNEKLFF	TGCAGTGCTAAGGGCAGGTGGCCAACTAATGAAAAACTGTTTTTT
NA	TRBV6-6	NA	TRBJ1-5	CASSDSPGWQPQHF	TGTGCCAGCAGTGACTCTCCAGGGTGGCAGCCCCAGCATTTT
TRBD2	TRBV7-9	few	TRBJ2-1	CASSSPTSVLRGEQFF	TGTGCCAGCAGCTCCCCAACTAGCGTCCTGCGAGGTGAGCAGTTCTTC
TRBD1	TRBV20-1	NA	TRBJ1-2	CSTGTGLVRHYGYTF	TGCAGTACCGGGACAGGGTTAGTGAGGCACTATGGCTACACCTTC
TRBD1	TRBV20-1	NA	TRBJ1-6	CSASRQGPNSPLHF	TGCAGTGCTAGCCGACAGGGACCTAATTCACCCCTCCACTTT
TRBD2	TRBV7-2	NA	TRBJ2-7	CASSRVGAGGKTYEQYF	TGTGCCAGCAGTCGGGTAGGGGCGGGAGGGAAAACCTACGAGCAGTACTTC
NA	TRBV6-5	few	TRBJ2-3	CASKRGPSSTDTQYF	TGTGCCAGCAAAAGGGGTCCCTCTAGCACAGATACGCAGTATTTT
NA	TRBV5-6	many	TRBJ2-3	CASSLGGWPSTDTQYF	TGTGCCAGCAGCTTGGGAGGGTGGCCCTCCACAGATACGCAGTATTTT